What follows are 13 T cell receptor beta chains derived from one specimen sequenced in a study of blood T cell repertoires in COVID-19. Assay used: immunoSEQ multiplex PCR; TCRdb lists only in-frame clones, some missing. This sample has some 180,000 clones, with about 77% found just once. What was sequenced was peripheral blood. These receptor sequences come from a woman older than 75 with active or convalescent COVID-19.

V is TRBV7-2 and J is TRBJ2-1; no firm D call. Germline V CDR1 and CDR2: SGHTA, FQGNSA. Trimming took 2 bases from V and 4 from J, leaving 9 bases between them. This CDR3 contains 14 residues. In DNA, the CDR3 is TGTGCCAGCAGCTTATACGGTAATTACAATGAGCAGTTCTTC. Translated: CASSLYGNYNEQFF.

The gene calls are TRBV7-6 and TRBJ1-3; 7 bases map to TRBD1. Trimming removed 5 bases from V and 0 bases from J; junction bases left unmatched: 7. Germline assignment: CDR1 SGHVS and CDR2 FNYEAQ. The CDR3 length is 16 residues. CDR3 protein: CASSPGTARSGNTIYF. The CDR3 DNA follows: TGTGCCAGCAGCCCTGGGACAGCCCGCTCTGGAAACACCATATATTTT.

This clone has just one count. The rearrangement uses TRBV20-1 and TRBJ2-2; 7 bases are a match to TRBD2. The V and J ends lost 3 bases and 4 bases, in that order; junction bases with no gene match: 8. The CDR3 contains 15 residues. CDR1 and CDR2 from the germline V gene are DFQATT and SNEGSKA (reference sequence). CDR3 loop: CSASRSGVPTGELFF. The CDR3 DNA reads as TGCAGTGCTAGTAGGAGCGGGGTACCCACCGGGGAGCTGTTTTTT.

This clone was detected once. The rearrangement joins TRBV5-4 to TRBJ1-2, with TRBD1 identical over 7 bases. Germline V gives CDR1 SGHNT, CDR2 YYREEE (reference sequence). V trimming: 1 base; J trimming: 6 bases; junction bases outside the gene matches: 3. This CDR3 region has 13 residues. The CDR3 DNA follows: TGTGCCAGCAGCTTGTCAGGGGGGAATGGCTACACCTTC. It yields the protein CASSLSGGNGYTF.

The chain couples TRBV28 to TRBJ1-1, with D unclear. Per germline, CDR1 MDHEN and CDR2 SYDVKM. V lost 3 bases and J lost 1, with 6 bases in between. This CDR3 is built from 13 residues. The CDR3 sequence is CASSFGSNTEAFF. CDR3 bases: TGTGCCAGCAGTTTTGGCTCGAACACTGAAGCTTTCTTT.

The rearrangement uses TRBV5-1 and TRBJ2-6, with 11 nucleotides matching TRBD2. Germline CDR1 reads SGHRS; CDR2 reads YFSETQ. The CDR3 contains 18 residues. V lost 2 bases and J lost 3; bases outside the gene matches: 7. The CDR3 region has the DNA TGCGCCAGCAGCTTTTCACTAGCGGGGGCTCTTGGGGCCAACGTCCTGACTTTC. The encoded protein is CASSFSLAGALGANVLTF.

V is TRBV5-1 and J is TRBJ2-1, with D possibly TRBD2 on 5 matching bases. The V and J ends lost 0 bases and 5 bases respectively, with 9 bases between them. The germline V gene encodes CDR1 SGHRS and CDR2 YFSETQ. The CDR3 extends over 14 amino acids. CDR3: CASSLVRGDNEQFF. In nucleotides, the CDR3 is TGCGCCAGCAGCTTGGTACGGGGAGACAATGAGCAGTTCTTC.

This clone has only one observation. The gene calls are TRBV7-7 and TRBJ2-7, with 8 bases identical to TRBD1. CDR1 and CDR2 (germline): SSHAT, FNYEAQ (reference sequence). There are 15 residues in the CDR3. V was pared by 3 bases and J by 4 bases, with 8 bases of the junction left unmatched. Written as DNA, the CDR3 is TGTGCCAGCAGCTTGGCGGCAGGGGGCCTGTACGAGCAGTACTTC. Its protein product is CASSLAAGGLYEQYF.

The CDR3 spells CASSQRGEWPPLHF. Here the CDR3 DNA reads TGTGCCAGCAGCCAGCGGGGCGAGTGGCCACCCCTCCACTTT. This rearrangement joins TRBV7-9 to TRBJ1-6; TRBD1 is a possible D gene (5 bases). The germline gives CDR1 SEHNR, CDR2 FQNEAQ (reference sequence). CDR3 length: 14 amino acids. Trimming took 5 bases from V and 11 from J, leaving 16 bases between them.

The chain carries TRBV10-2 and TRBJ1-1; unclear D gene. V gave up 0 bases and J gave up 4 bases, with 3 bases separating them. The length of the CDR3 is 12 residues. The V gene's germline CDR1 is WSHSY and CDR2 SAAADI. DNA of the CDR3: TGCGCCAGCAGTGAGTCTAGCACTGAAGCTTTCTTT. Its translation: CASSESSTEAFF.

The rearrangement links TRBV2 to TRBJ1-1; D unresolved. V lost 7 bases and J lost 1, with 16 bases in between. Per the germline V gene, CDR1 is SNHLY and CDR2 is FYNNEI. This CDR3 region has 15 residues. The CDR3 loop reads CASIPGPGGNTEAFF. Written as DNA, the CDR3 is TGTGCCAGCATCCCGGGTCCCGGAGGGAACACTGAAGCTTTCTTT.

The genes are TRBV27 and TRBJ2-7; a weak D match, TRBD2 (6 bases). Trimming pared 5 bases from V and 9 bases from J, leaving 23 bases between. CDR3 length: 15 residues. Germline V gene data show CDR1 as MNHEY and CDR2 as SMNVEV (reference sequence). CDR3 DNA: TGTGCCAGCAGTACCAAATCTCGCTCCAGGGAGGTGCAGTACTTC. It specifies CASSTKSRSREVQYF.

The chain employs TRBV12-5 and TRBJ2-4; a possible D gene is TRBD1 (6 bases). CDR1 and CDR2 (germline): LGHNT, FRNRAP. Trimming took 1 base from V and 7 from J, leaving 11 bases between them. This CDR3 has 14 amino acids. The CDR3 reads CASGLGGPDNIQYF. Written as DNA, the CDR3 is TGTGCTAGTGGTTTGGGGGGGCCGGATAACATTCAGTACTTC.